These 11 T cell receptor beta chains originate from one sample sequenced in a study of graft-versus-host responses after intestinal transplantation (dated by TCRdb to the early 2020s). This specimen's time point label, interpreted: cells obtained before transplantation from donor or recipient. Receptor libraries were prepared by the immunoSEQ multiplex PCR assay. TCRdb obtained this table from immuneACCESS and retained in-frame rearrangements with V and J assigned. These tables miss some clones; where compared with another copy, unresolved V genes account for less than half of the shortfall, and the remainder is unexplained. Within this sample are more than 65,000 clones, with roughly 84% of them counted one time only. The ten largest account for 0.39% of the sample. These receptors' targets are unknown. The material was unstimulated CD4+ T cells sorted from spleen or lymph node cells, obtained before transplant. These receptors were obtained from a human donor who was the organ donor for an intestinal transplant.

The chain recombines TRBV5-4 with TRBJ1-2; TRBD1 matches 7 bases. Per the germline V gene, CDR1 is SGHNT and CDR2 is YYREEE (reference sequence). There are 15 residues in the CDR3. Unmatched junction bases numbered 11, after V lost 4 bases and J lost 5 bases. CDR3 sequence (DNA): TGTGCCAGCAGCCCTGGGACAGTAAGTTCATATGGCTACACCTTC. Protein sequence: CASSPGTVSSYGYTF.

The V gene is TRBV28, the J gene TRBJ2-7, with a tentative D call TRBD1 (5 bases). Germline V gives CDR1 MDHEN, CDR2 SYDVKM. V was trimmed by 5 bases and J by 5 bases, leaving 13 bases between them. The CDR3 spans 13 residues. This chain's CDR3 is CASSPPGSNEQYV. The CDR3 nucleotides are TGTGCCAGCAGTCCCCCAGGGTCCAACGAGCAGTACGTC.

This chain connects TRBV7-2 to TRBJ1-2; the D gene is possibly TRBD1 (6 bases). The V and J ends lost 5 bases and 8 bases respectively, with 21 bases between them. CDR3 length: 15 residues. Germline CDR1 is SGHTA and CDR2 is FQGNSA. CDR3 protein: CASSPRTDLGRGYTF. The CDR3 bases are TGTGCCAGCAGCCCACGGACAGACCTAGGGAGAGGCTACACCTTC.

The rearrangement uses TRBV2 and TRBJ1-6, with 8 nucleotides matching TRBD1. Per the germline V gene, CDR1 is SNHLY and CDR2 is FYNNEI. CDR3 length equals 15 residues. Losses at the gene ends were 8 bases for V and 9 bases for J; bases not matched to a gene: 12. The CDR3 sequence: CASRYRTGNLSPLHF. In DNA form, the CDR3 reads TGTGCCAGCCGTTACCGGACAGGGAACCTTTCACCCCTCCACTTT.

The J gene is TRBJ2-3, the V gene TRBV4-2; TRBD2 aligns across 8 bases. This CDR3 is 17 amino acids long. J was trimmed by 4 bases and V by 0 bases; bases with no gene match: 9. Germline V gene data show CDR1 as LGHNA and CDR2 as YNFKEQ. Written as DNA, the CDR3 is TGTGCCAGCAGCCAAGATCTGGCGGGGGGCCGCGCAGATACGCAGTATTTT. It translates to CASSQDLAGGRADTQYF.

The chain has TRBV6-6 and TRBJ1-1, with 8 bases aligning to TRBD1. Germline V gene lookup returns CDR1 MNHNY and CDR2 SVGAGI (reference sequence). CDR3 length equals 14 residues. The V and J ends lost 2 bases and 4 bases, in that order; junction bases with no gene match: 3. CDR3: CASSYPGGGTEAFF. CDR3 nucleotides: TGTGCCAGCAGTTACCCAGGGGGCGGCACTGAAGCTTTCTTT.

This clone was recorded only once. This chain uses TRBV28 with TRBJ1-6; TRBD1 aligns across 10 bases. The CDR3 runs 16 residues. The germline V gene encodes CDR1 MDHEN and CDR2 SYDVKM. V gave up 3 bases and J gave up 7 bases; unmatched junction bases: 6. DNA of the CDR3: TGTGCCAGCAGTTTTGGGGACAGGGGAGGAAATTCACCCCTCCACTTT. Protein product: CASSFGDRGGNSPLHF.

There are a few counts of this clone. The chain links TRBV4-3 to TRBJ1-5, with 7 bases fitting TRBD1. J gave up 2 bases and V 0 bases, and 4 bases lay outside the gene matches. Germline V gives CDR1 LGHNA, CDR2 YSLEER. This CDR3 is built from 16 residues. The CDR3 sequence: CASSQDTGQGNQPQHF. The CDR3, as DNA: TGCGCCAGCAGCCAAGACACAGGACAGGGCAATCAGCCCCAGCATTTT.

This chain links TRBV4-1 with TRBJ2-1; unclear D gene. The CDR3 consists of 15 residues. CDR1 is MGHRA and CDR2 is YSYEKL in the germline V gene. Between the trimmed V and J ends, which lost 3 bases and 3 bases, there was a span of 12 bases. The CDR3 sequence is CASSHGSLGYNEQFF. DNA for the CDR3: TGCGCCAGCAGCCACGGGTCCTTGGGCTACAATGAGCAGTTCTTC.

V usage is TRBV28 and J usage is TRBJ2-7; no definite D call. CDR3 length equals 12 residues. CDR1 is MDHEN and CDR2 is SYDVKM in the germline V gene. The V and J ends lost 6 bases and 3 bases respectively, with 9 bases between them. As DNA, the CDR3 is TGTGCCAGCAGCCAGAAGAACTACGAGCAGTACGTC. As protein: CASSQKNYEQYV.

This chain joins TRBV4-1 and TRBJ2-2; TRBD2 aligns across 10 bases. The CDR3 runs to 19 residues. Germline CDR1 MGHRA, CDR2 YSYEKL. The J segment lost 3 bases and the V segment lost 1 base, leaving 11 bases of the junction unmatched. The CDR3 DNA reads as TGCGCCAGCAGCCAAGCCCGAGCGGGGGGGCTGAGATACACCGGGGAGCTGTTTTTT. Its translation: CASSQARAGGLRYTGELFF.